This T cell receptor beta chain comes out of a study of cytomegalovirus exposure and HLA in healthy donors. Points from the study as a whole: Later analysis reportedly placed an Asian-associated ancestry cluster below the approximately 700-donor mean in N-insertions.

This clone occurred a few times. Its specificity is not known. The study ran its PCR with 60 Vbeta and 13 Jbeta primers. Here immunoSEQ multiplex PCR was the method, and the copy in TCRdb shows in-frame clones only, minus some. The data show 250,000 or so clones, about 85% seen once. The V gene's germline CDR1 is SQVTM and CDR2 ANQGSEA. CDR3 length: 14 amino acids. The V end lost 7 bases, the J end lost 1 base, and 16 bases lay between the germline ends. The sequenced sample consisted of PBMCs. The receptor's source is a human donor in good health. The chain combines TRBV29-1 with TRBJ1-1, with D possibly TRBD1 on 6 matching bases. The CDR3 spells CSAVSGTTNTEAFF. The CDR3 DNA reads TGCAGCGCTGTTTCCGGGACAACGAACACTGAAGCTTTCTTT. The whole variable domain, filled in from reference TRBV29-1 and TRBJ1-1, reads SAVISQKPSRDICQRGTSLTIQCQVDSQVTMMFWYRQQPGQSLTLIATANQGSEATYESGFVIDKFPISRPNLTFSTLTVSNMSPEDSSIYLCSAVSGTTNTEAFFGQGTRLTVV.